A selection of T cell receptor beta chains follows, all from one sample in a study of shared clonotypes between healthy human individuals. Profiled with immunoSEQ multiplex PCR; TCRdb holds only in-frame clones, not every one. Of 2 million to 2.5 million clones listed, 93% were seen once; the top ten hold more than 0.35%. The sequenced sample was naive CD4+ T cells from PBMCs. These receptor sequences come from a man younger than 35 in good health. Some clones in this sample may be carry-over from other donors' samples. CDR3s include the opening cysteine and the closing phenylalanine or tryptophan. D genes are given only for firm matches. Clone size is given for some rows only: seen once, a few or many times, or a class if the clone is expanded.

cdr3_aa: CASSVVEFEKLFF
cdr3_nt: TGTGCCAGCAGTGTTGTGGAGTTTGAAAAACTGTTTTTT
j_call: TRBJ1-4
d_call: NA
v_call: TRBV2
clone_size: NA

cdr3_aa: CASSLGSARETQYF
cdr3_nt: TGCGCCAGCAGCTTGGGAAGCGCCCGGGAGACCCAGTACTTC
j_call: TRBJ2-5
d_call: NA
v_call: TRBV5-1
clone_size: NA

cdr3_aa: CASSFFGTGENEQYF
cdr3_nt: TGTGCCAGCAGTTTTTTTGGGACAGGTGAGAACGAGCAGTACTTC
j_call: TRBJ2-7
d_call: TRBD1
v_call: TRBV28
clone_size: NA

cdr3_aa: CASSPRYPGTQYF
cdr3_nt: TGTGCCAGCAGCCCCCGATACCCAGGGACCCAGTACTTC
j_call: TRBJ2-5
d_call: NA
v_call: TRBV7-9
clone_size: NA

cdr3_aa: CAISEFGTTRLDTEAFF
cdr3_nt: TGTGCCATCAGTGAGTTTGGGACTACCCGATTGGACACTGAAGCTTTCTTT
j_call: TRBJ1-1
d_call: NA
v_call: TRBV10-3
clone_size: NA

cdr3_aa: CASSADRASSNEQFF
cdr3_nt: TGTGCCAGTAGCGCGGACAGGGCCTCATCAAATGAGCAGTTCTTC
j_call: TRBJ2-1
d_call: TRBD1
v_call: TRBV19
clone_size: NA

cdr3_aa: CASSFPGLAGGPGELFF
cdr3_nt: TGTGCCAGCAGCTTCCCAGGACTAGCGGGAGGGCCCGGGGAGCTGTTTTTT
j_call: TRBJ2-2
d_call: TRBD2
v_call: TRBV5-4
clone_size: NA

cdr3_aa: CASSAPGQGAGDTQYF
cdr3_nt: TGTGCCAGCAGCGCTCCGGGACAGGGGGCAGGAGATACGCAGTATTTT
j_call: TRBJ2-3
d_call: TRBD1
v_call: TRBV2
clone_size: NA

cdr3_aa: CASTADGANVLTF
cdr3_nt: TGTGCCAGTACGGCAGATGGGGCCAACGTCCTGACTTTC
j_call: TRBJ2-6
d_call: NA
v_call: TRBV19
clone_size: NA

cdr3_aa: CASSPTLPGRGYTF
cdr3_nt: TGTGCCAGCAGCCCTACGTTGCCGGGTCGAGGCTACACCTTC
j_call: TRBJ1-2
d_call: NA
v_call: TRBV14
clone_size: NA

cdr3_aa: CASSRAAANIQYF
cdr3_nt: TGTGCCAGCAGTCGAGCAGCGGCCAACATTCAGTACTTC
j_call: TRBJ2-4
d_call: NA
v_call: TRBV6-5
clone_size: few

cdr3_aa: CASSTGLPTTEAFF
cdr3_nt: TGTGCCAGCAGTACTGGACTCCCGACCACTGAAGCTTTCTTT
j_call: TRBJ1-1
d_call: NA
v_call: TRBV27
clone_size: NA

cdr3_aa: CASSAEPGRPGYTF
cdr3_nt: TGTGCCAGCAGCGCAGAGCCAGGACGTCCGGGCTACACCTTC
j_call: TRBJ1-2
d_call: NA
v_call: TRBV6-5
clone_size: NA

cdr3_aa: CASSYRGEQFF
cdr3_nt: TGTGCCAGCAGTTACCGGGGTGAGCAGTTCTTC
j_call: TRBJ2-1
d_call: NA
v_call: TRBV6-5
clone_size: NA

cdr3_aa: CASSPDRGGYNEQFF
cdr3_nt: TGTGCCAGCAGTCCGGACAGGGGAGGGTACAATGAGCAGTTCTTC
j_call: TRBJ2-1
d_call: TRBD1
v_call: TRBV2
clone_size: once

cdr3_aa: CASSLGTYEQYF
cdr3_nt: TGTGCCAGCAGTTTGGGAACCTACGAGCAGTACTTC
j_call: TRBJ2-7
d_call: NA
v_call: TRBV28
clone_size: NA

cdr3_aa: CASRETGLNTGELFF
cdr3_nt: TGTGCCAGCAGAGAGACAGGGTTGAACACCGGGGAGCTGTTTTTT
j_call: TRBJ2-2
d_call: TRBD1
v_call: TRBV2
clone_size: NA

cdr3_aa: CASSSGQGFDEQYF
cdr3_nt: TGTGCCAGCAGCTCGGGACAGGGATTCGACGAGCAGTACTTC
j_call: TRBJ2-7
d_call: TRBD1
v_call: TRBV5-4
clone_size: NA

cdr3_aa: CASSLDFGSLHTIYF
cdr3_nt: TGTGCCAGCAGCTTAGATTTCGGGTCCCTACACACCATATATTTT
j_call: TRBJ1-3
d_call: NA
v_call: TRBV7-2
clone_size: once

cdr3_aa: CASSRGTGKYNEQFF
cdr3_nt: TGTGCCAGCAGCCGAGGGACTGGTAAATACAATGAGCAGTTCTTC
j_call: TRBJ2-1
d_call: NA
v_call: TRBV7-9
clone_size: once

cdr3_aa: CASSESAYNEQFF
cdr3_nt: TGTGCCAGCAGTGAATCAGCATACAATGAGCAGTTCTTC
j_call: TRBJ2-1
d_call: NA
v_call: TRBV25-1
clone_size: NA

cdr3_aa: CASSSTSGSRNEQFF
cdr3_nt: TGTGCCAGCAGCTCTACTAGCGGGAGTAGAAATGAGCAGTTCTTC
j_call: TRBJ2-1
d_call: TRBD2
v_call: TRBV7-3
clone_size: NA

cdr3_aa: CASSFSPSGSLAKNIQYF
cdr3_nt: TGTGCCAGCAGCTTTAGCCCTAGCGGGAGTCTGGCCAAAAACATTCAGTACTTC
j_call: TRBJ2-4
d_call: TRBD2
v_call: TRBV7-9
clone_size: NA